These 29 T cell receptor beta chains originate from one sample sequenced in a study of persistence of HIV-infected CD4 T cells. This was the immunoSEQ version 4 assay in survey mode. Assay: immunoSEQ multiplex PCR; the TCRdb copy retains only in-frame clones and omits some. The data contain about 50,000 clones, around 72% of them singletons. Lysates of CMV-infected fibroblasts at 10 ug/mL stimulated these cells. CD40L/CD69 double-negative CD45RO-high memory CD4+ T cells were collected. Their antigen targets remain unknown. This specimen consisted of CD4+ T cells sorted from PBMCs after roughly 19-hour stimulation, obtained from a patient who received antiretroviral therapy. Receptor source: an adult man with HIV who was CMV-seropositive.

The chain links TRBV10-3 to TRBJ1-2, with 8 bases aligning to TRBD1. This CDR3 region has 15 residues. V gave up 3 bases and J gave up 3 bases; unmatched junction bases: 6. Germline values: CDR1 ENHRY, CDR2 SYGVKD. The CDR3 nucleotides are TGTGCCATCAGTGAATCGGACAGGGCCGACTATGGCTACACCTTC. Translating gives CAISESDRADYGYTF.

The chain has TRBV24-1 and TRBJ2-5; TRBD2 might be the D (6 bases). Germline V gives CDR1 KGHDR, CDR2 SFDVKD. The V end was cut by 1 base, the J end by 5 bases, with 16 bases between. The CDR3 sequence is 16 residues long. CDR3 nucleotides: TGTGCCACCAGTGATTTCCCTGGAGAGGGAGGTGAGACCCAGTACTTC. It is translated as CATSDFPGEGGETQYF.

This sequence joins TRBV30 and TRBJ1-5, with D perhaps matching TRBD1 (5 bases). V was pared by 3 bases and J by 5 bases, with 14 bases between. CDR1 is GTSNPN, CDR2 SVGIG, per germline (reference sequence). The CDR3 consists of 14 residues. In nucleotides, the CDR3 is TGTGCCTGGAGGAACCAGGGTGGTCATCAGCCCCAGCATTTT. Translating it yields CAWRNQGGHQPQHF.

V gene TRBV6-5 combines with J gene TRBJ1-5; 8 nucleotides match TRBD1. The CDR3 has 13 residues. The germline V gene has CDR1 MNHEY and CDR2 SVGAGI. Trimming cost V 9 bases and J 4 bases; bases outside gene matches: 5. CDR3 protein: CASGQGFNQPQHF. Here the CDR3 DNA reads TGTGCCAGTGGACAGGGCTTTAATCAGCCCCAGCATTTT.

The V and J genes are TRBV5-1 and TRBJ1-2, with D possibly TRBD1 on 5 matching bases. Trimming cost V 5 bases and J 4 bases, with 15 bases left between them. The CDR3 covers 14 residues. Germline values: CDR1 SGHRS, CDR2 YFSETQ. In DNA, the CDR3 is TGCGCCAGCAGTCCCGGGACGGCCAGCTATGGCTACACCTTC. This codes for CASSPGTASYGYTF. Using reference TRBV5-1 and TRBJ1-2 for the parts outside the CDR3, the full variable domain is KAGVTQTPRYLIKTRGQQVTLSCSPISGHRSVSWYQQTPGQGLQFLFEYFSETQRNKGNFPGRFSGRQFSNSRSEMNVSTLELGDSALYLCASSPGTASYGYTFGSGTRLTVV.

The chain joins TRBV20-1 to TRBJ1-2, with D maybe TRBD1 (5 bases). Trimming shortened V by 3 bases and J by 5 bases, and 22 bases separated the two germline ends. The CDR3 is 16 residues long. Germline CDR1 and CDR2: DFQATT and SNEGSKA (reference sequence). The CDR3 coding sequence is TGCAGTGCTAGTGTCTTGGCGGGACGGACCTCTTATGGCTACACCTTC. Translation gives CSASVLAGRTSYGYTF.

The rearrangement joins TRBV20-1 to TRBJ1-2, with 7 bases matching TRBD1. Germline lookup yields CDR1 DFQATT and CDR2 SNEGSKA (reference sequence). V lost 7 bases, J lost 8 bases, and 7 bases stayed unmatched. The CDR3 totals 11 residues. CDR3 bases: TGCAGTGTCAAGACAGGGCGCGGCTACACCTTC. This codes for CSVKTGRGYTF.

In DNA form, the CDR3 reads TGCAGTGCTAGCGGGCGTGGAACCTTC. It specifies CSASGRGTF. This chain joins TRBV20-1 and TRBJ1-2, with D unresolved. Trimming removed 3 bases at V and 14 bases at J, with 10 bases between. There are 9 residues in the CDR3. Looked up from germline, CDR1 is DFQATT and CDR2 is SNEGSKA (reference sequence).

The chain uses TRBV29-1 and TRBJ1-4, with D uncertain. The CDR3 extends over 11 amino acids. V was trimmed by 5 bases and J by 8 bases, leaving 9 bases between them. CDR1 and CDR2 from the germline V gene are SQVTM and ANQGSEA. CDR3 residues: CSVRLTEKLFF. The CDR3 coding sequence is TGCAGCGTTCGGCTCACAGAAAAACTGTTTTTT. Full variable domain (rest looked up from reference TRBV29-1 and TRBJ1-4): SAVISQKPSRDICQRGTSLTIQCQVDSQVTMMFWYRQQPGQSLTLIATANQGSEATYESGFVIDKFPISRPNLTFSTLTVSNMSPEDSSIYLCSVRLTEKLFFGSGTQLSVL.

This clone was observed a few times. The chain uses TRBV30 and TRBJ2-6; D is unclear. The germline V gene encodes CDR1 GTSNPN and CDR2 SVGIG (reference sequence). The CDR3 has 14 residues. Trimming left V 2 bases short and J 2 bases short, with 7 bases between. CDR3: CAWSKDAGANVLTF. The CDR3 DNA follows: TGTGCCTGGAGTAAGGACGCTGGGGCCAACGTCCTGACTTTC. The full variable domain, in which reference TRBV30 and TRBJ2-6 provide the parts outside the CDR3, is SQTIHQWPATLVQPVGSPLSLECTVEGTSNPNLYWYRQAAGRGLQLLFYSVGIGQISSEVPQNLSASRPQDRQFILSSKKLLLSDSGFYLCAWSKDAGANVLTFGAGSRLTVL.

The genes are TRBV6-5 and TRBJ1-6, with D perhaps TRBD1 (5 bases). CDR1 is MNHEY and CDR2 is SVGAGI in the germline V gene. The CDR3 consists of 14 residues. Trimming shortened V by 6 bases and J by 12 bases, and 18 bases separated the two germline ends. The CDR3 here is CASRAGGELLPLHF. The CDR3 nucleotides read TGTGCCAGCAGGGCCGGAGGGGAGTTATTACCCCTCCACTTT.

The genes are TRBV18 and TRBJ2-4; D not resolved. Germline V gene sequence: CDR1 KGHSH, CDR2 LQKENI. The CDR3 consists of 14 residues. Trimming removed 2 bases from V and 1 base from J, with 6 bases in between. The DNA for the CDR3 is TGTGCCAGCTCACCATCAGGCGCCAAAAACATTCAGTACTTC. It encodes CASSPSGAKNIQYF.

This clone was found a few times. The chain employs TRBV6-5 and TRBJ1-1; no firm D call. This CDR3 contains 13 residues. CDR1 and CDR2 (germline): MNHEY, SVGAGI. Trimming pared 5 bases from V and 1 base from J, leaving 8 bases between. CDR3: CASSRAENTEAFF. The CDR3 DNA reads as TGTGCCAGCAGTCGTGCAGAGAACACTGAAGCTTTCTTT.

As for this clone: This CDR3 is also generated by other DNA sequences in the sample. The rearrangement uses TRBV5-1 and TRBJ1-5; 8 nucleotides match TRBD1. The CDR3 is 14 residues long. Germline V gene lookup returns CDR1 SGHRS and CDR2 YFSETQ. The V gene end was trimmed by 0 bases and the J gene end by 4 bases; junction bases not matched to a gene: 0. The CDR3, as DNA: TGCGCCAGCAGCTTGGGGACAGGGAATCAGCCCCAGCATTTT. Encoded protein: CASSLGTGNQPQHF.

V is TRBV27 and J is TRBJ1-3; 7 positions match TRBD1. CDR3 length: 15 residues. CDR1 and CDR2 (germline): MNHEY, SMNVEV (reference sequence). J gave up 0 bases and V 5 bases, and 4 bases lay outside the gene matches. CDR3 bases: TGTGCCAGCAGTCGACAGGGAAGCTCTGGAAACACCATATATTTT. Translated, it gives CASSRQGSSGNTIYF.

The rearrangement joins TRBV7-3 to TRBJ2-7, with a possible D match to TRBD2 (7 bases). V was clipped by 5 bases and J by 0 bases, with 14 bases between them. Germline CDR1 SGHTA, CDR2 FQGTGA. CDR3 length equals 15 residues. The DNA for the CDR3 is TGTGCCAGCAGCCCGTCGGGGGGCCCCTCCTACGAGCAGTACTTC. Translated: CASSPSGGPSYEQYF.

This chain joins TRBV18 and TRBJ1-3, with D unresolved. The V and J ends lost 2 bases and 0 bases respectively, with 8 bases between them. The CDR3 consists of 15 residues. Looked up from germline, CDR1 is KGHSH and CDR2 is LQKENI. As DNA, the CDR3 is TGTGCCAGCTCACCATCAGTCAACTCTGGAAACACCATATATTTT. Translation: CASSPSVNSGNTIYF.

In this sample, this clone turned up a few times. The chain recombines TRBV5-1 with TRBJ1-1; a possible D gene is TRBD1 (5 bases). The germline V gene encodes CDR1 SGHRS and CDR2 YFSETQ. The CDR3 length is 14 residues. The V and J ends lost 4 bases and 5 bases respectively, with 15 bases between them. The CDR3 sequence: CASSVGLWETEAFF. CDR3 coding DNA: TGCGCCAGCAGCGTGGGACTATGGGAAACTGAAGCTTTCTTT.

The CDR3 reads CASSFASSSEQYF. CDR3 nucleotides: TGCGCCAGCAGCTTCGCCAGCAGCTCCGAGCAGTACTTC. V and J are TRBV5-1 and TRBJ2-7, with no clear D. Germline V gene data show CDR1 as SGHRS and CDR2 as YFSETQ. This CDR3 contains 13 residues. V lost 2 bases, J lost 6 bases, and 12 bases lay in between.

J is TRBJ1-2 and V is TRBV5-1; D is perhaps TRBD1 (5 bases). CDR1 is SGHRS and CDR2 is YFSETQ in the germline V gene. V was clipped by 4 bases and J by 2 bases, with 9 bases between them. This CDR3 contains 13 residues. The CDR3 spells CASSKGENYGYTF. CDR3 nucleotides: TGCGCCAGCAGCAAAGGGGAAAACTATGGCTACACCTTC.

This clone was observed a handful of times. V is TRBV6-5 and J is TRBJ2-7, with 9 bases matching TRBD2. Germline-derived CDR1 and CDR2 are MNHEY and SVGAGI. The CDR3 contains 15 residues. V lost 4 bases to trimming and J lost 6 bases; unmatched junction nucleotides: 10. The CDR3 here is CASSSPSAGGGEQYF. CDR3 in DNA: TGTGCCAGCAGTTCGCCCTCAGCGGGAGGTGGCGAGCAGTACTTC.

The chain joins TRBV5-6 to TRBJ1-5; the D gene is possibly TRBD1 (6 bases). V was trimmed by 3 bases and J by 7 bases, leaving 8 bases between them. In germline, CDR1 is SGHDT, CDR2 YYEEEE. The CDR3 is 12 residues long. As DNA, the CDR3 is TGTGCCAGCAGCTACAGGGACCAGCCCCAGCATTTT. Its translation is CASSYRDQPQHF.

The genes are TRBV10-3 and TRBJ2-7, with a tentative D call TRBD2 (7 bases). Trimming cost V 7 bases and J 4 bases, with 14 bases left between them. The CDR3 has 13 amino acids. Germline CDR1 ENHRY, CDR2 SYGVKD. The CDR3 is CAITGRGTYEQYF. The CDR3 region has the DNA TGTGCCATCACAGGGAGGGGGACTTACGAGCAGTACTTC.

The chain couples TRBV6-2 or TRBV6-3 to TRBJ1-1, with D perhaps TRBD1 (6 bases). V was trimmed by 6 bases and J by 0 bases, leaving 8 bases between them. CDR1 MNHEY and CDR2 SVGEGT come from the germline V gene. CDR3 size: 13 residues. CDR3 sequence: CASSRQVNTEAFF. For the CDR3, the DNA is TGTGCCAGCAGCCGACAGGTGAACACTGAAGCTTTCTTT.

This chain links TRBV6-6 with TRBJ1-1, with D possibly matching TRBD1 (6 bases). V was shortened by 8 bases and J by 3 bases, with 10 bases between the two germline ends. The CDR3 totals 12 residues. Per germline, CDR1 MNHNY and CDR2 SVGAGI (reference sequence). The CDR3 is CASGRGDTEAFF. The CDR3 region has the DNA TGTGCCAGCGGTAGGGGGGACACTGAAGCTTTCTTT.

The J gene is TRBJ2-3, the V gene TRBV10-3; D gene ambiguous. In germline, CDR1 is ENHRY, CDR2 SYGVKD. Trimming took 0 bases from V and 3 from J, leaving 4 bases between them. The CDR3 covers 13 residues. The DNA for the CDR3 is TGTGCCATCAGTGAGTCAATGACAGATACGCAGTATTTT. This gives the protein CAISESMTDTQYF.

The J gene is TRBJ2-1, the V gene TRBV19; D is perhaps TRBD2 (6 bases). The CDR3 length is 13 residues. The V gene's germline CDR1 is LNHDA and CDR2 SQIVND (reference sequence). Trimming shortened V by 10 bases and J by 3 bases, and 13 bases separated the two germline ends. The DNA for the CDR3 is TGTGCCACCGGGACTGGAAACTACAATGAGCAGTTCTTC. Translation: CATGTGNYNEQFF.

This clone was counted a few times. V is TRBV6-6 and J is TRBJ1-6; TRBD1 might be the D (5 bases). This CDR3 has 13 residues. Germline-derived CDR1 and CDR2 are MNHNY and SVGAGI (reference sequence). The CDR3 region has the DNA TGTGGCGGGGCTAGCTCCTATAATTCACCCCTCCACTTT. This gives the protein CGGASSYNSPLHF.

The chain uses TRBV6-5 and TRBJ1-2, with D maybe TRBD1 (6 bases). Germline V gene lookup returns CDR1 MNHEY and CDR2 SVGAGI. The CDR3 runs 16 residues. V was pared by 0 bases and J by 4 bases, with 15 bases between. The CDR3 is CASSYSTTQGPYGYTF. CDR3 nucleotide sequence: TGTGCCAGCAGTTACTCGACCACCCAGGGGCCCTATGGCTACACCTTC.